These 32 T cell receptor beta chains originate from one sample sequenced in a study of blood T cell repertoires in COVID-19. The method was immunoSEQ multiplex PCR; TCRdb's version includes in-frame clones alone and lacks a portion of them. Altogether around 370,000 clones are present, roughly 90% being singletons, with the ten largest covering around 7%. The sequenced material came from peripheral blood. Receptors were obtained from a young man with active or convalescent COVID-19.

The chain recombines TRBV6-2 or TRBV6-3 with TRBJ2-1, with 9 bases aligning to TRBD1. CDR3 length: 15 amino acids. The V gene end was trimmed by 5 bases and the J gene end by 7 bases; junction bases not matched to a gene: 9. The germline CDR1 and CDR2 sequences are MNHEY and SVGEGT. CDR3 residues: CASSTRQGGRNEQFF. DNA for the CDR3: TGTGCCAGCAGTACGAGACAGGGGGGTCGGAATGAGCAGTTCTTC.

This clone was recorded once. The chain links TRBV6-5 to TRBJ1-4, with D unresolved. This CDR3 spans 15 amino acids. CDR1 and CDR2 (germline): MNHEY, SVGAGI. V was cut by 6 bases and J by 3 bases, with 14 bases left in between. Here the CDR3 DNA reads TGTGCCAGCAGACTGTCAATTATCGCTAATGAAAAACTGTTTTTT. Amino acids: CASRLSIIANEKLFF.

This chain uses TRBV28 with TRBJ1-5; D call uncertain. V dropped 7 bases and J dropped 0 bases, with 7 bases sitting between them. The germline CDR1 and CDR2 sequences are MDHEN and SYDVKM. The CDR3 length is 13 residues. The CDR3 reads CASNVYSNQPQHF. The CDR3 nucleotides read TGTGCCAGCAATGTCTATAGCAATCAGCCCCAGCATTTT.

The chain recombines TRBV7-9 with TRBJ2-7, with 11 positions matching TRBD2. The CDR3 is 17 amino acids. Looked up from germline, CDR1 is SEHNR and CDR2 is FQNEAQ (reference sequence). V was clipped by 1 base and J by 1 base; unmatched bases: 6. In nucleotides, the CDR3 is TGTGCCAGCAGCTTAGGTTTTGGGACTAGCGGTTCCTACGAGCAGTACTTC. It specifies CASSLGFGTSGSYEQYF. The full variable domain, completed using reference TRBV7-9 and TRBJ2-7, is DTGVSQNPRHKITKRGQNVTFRCDPISEHNRLYWYRQTLGQGPEFLTYFQNEAQLEKSRLLSDRFSAERPKGSFSTLEIQRTEQGDSAMYLCASSLGFGTSGSYEQYFGPGTRLTVT.

The rearrangement links TRBV15 to TRBJ2-3, with 7 bases matching TRBD2. Germline lookup yields CDR1 LNHNV and CDR2 YYDKDF (reference sequence). Trimming cost V 5 bases and J 9 bases; bases outside gene matches: 5. There are 12 residues in the CDR3. CDR3: CATSEPRGTQYF. As DNA, the CDR3 is TGTGCCACCAGCGAACCGCGGGGGACGCAGTATTTT.

The chain is built from TRBV28 and TRBJ2-7, with 9 bases that match TRBD2. The CDR3 covers 15 residues. Trimming removed 7 bases from V and 12 bases from J; junction bases left unmatched: 19. Germline V gene lookup returns CDR1 MDHEN and CDR2 SYDVKM. The CDR3 protein is CASTLGGRVELVPYF. For the CDR3, the DNA is TGTGCCAGCACGTTGGGCGGGAGGGTTGAGCTTGTTCCGTACTTC. The full variable domain, in which reference TRBV28 and TRBJ2-7 provide the parts outside the CDR3, is DVKVTQSSRYLVKRTGEKVFLECVQDMDHENMFWYRQDPGLGLRLIYFSYDVKMKEKGDIPEGYSVSREKKERFSLILESASTNQTSMYLCASTLGGRVELVPYFGPGTRLTVT.

This rearrangement joins TRBV7-2 to TRBJ1-3; 8 nucleotides agree with TRBD1. The CDR3 runs to 18 residues. Germline CDR1 reads SGHTA; CDR2 reads FQGNSA. V shed 4 bases and J 0 bases; nucleotides not matched to a gene: 11. The CDR3 bases are TGTGCCAGCAGCTCAGGCGGCAGGGGGCCGTCCTCTGGAAACACCATATATTTT. Translation: CASSSGGRGPSSGNTIYF.

A single count supports this clone. The genes are TRBV19 and TRBJ1-5, with TRBD1 identical over 7 bases. The germline V gene encodes CDR1 LNHDA and CDR2 SQIVND (reference sequence). This CDR3 region has 14 residues. V lost 6 bases to trimming and J lost 5 bases; unmatched junction nucleotides: 7. CDR3 coding DNA: TGTGCCAGTAGGGACCGGGACAGCTATCAGCCCCAGCATTTT. Protein sequence: CASRDRDSYQPQHF.

The chain is built from TRBV19 and TRBJ1-6; D call uncertain. The CDR3 runs to 15 residues. Germline V CDR1 and CDR2: LNHDA, SQIVND (reference sequence). V dropped 1 base and J dropped 7 bases, with 11 bases sitting between them. As DNA, the CDR3 is TGTGCCAGTAGTATAGCACCGACTGAAAATTCACCCCTCCACTTT. This gives the protein CASSIAPTENSPLHF. The entire variable domain, with the rest obtained from reference TRBV19 and TRBJ1-6, is as follows: DGGITQSPKYLFRKEGQNVTLSCEQNLNHDAMYWYRQDPGQGLRLIYYSQIVNDFQKGDIAEGYSVSREKKESFPLTVTSAQKNPTAFYLCASSIAPTENSPLHFGNGTRLTVT.

The genes are TRBV2 and TRBJ1-6, with D unresolved. V shed 10 bases and J shed 6 bases, with 13 bases lying between them. Germline CDR1 and CDR2: SNHLY and FYNNEI. The CDR3 extends over 13 amino acids. In nucleotides, the CDR3 is TGTGCCACCTCGTCGTTGTCTAATTCACCCCTCCACTTT. Protein: CATSSLSNSPLHF.

This clone was recorded only once. This chain links TRBV7-3 with TRBJ2-2; no reliable D call. This CDR3 has 14 amino acids. The V end lost 2 bases, the J end lost 2 bases, and 6 bases lay between the germline ends. Germline CDR1 SGHTA, CDR2 FQGTGA. The CDR3 protein is CASSLFLNTGELFF. As DNA, the CDR3 is TGTGCCAGCAGCTTATTTCTTAACACCGGGGAGCTGTTTTTT.

The chain links TRBV5-7 to TRBJ1-2; TRBD1 matches 7 bases. TRBV5-7 falls under the ORF class, with uncertain function. J was trimmed by 3 bases and V by 0 bases; bases with no gene match: 8. The CDR3 totals 16 residues. The CDR3 spells CASSLVTGTYHYGYTF. CDR3 DNA sequence: TGTGCCAGCAGCTTGGTGACAGGGACTTACCACTATGGCTACACCTTC.

V gene TRBV6-1 combines with J gene TRBJ1-1; TRBD1 might be the D (6 bases). The V gene lost 9 bases and the J gene lost 8 bases, with 22 bases spanning the gap. Germline loops: CDR1 MNHNS, CDR2 SASEGT. This CDR3 has 14 residues. CDR3 amino acids: CARTIAGHRIEAFF. DNA of the CDR3: TGTGCCAGAACAATAGCGGGACACAGAATCGAAGCTTTCTTT.

This clone appeared a single time. The chain employs TRBV6-6 and TRBJ1-1, with D unclear. The CDR3 has 12 residues. CDR1 is MNHNY and CDR2 is SVGAGI in the germline V gene (reference sequence). Trimming cost V 8 bases and J 1 base, with 8 bases left between them. CDR3 protein: CASDGGNTEAFF. In DNA, the CDR3 is TGTGCCAGCGACGGAGGGAACACTGAAGCTTTCTTT.

The chain carries TRBV6-5 and TRBJ1-5; TRBD1 is a possible D gene (5 bases). CDR1 and CDR2 (germline): MNHEY, SVGAGI. The CDR3 sequence is 16 residues long. V shed 2 bases and J shed 6 bases, with 17 bases lying between them. CDR3: CASSYGAGKDSQPQHF. CDR3 in DNA: TGTGCCAGCAGTTACGGCGCAGGGAAGGATAGTCAGCCCCAGCATTTT.

This chain links TRBV10-3 with TRBJ2-1; 9 bases match TRBD2. The J segment lost 7 bases and the V segment lost 3 bases, leaving 10 bases of the junction unmatched. Germline V gene sequence: CDR1 ENHRY, CDR2 SYGVKD. The CDR3 has 16 residues. The CDR3, as DNA: TGTGCCATCAGTGAATGGGGGGCTAGCGGGGAAAATGAGCAGTTCTTC. Translation: CAISEWGASGENEQFF.

The genes are TRBV6-5 and TRBJ1-1; 7 bases agree with TRBD1. V dropped 5 bases and J dropped 0; count of bases not matched to a gene: 6. CDR1 is MNHEY, CDR2 SVGAGI, per germline. There are 15 residues in the CDR3. CDR3 amino acids: CASSPPDRVNTEAFF. The CDR3 DNA is TGTGCCAGCAGTCCCCCCGACAGGGTGAACACTGAAGCTTTCTTT.

J is TRBJ1-3 and V is TRBV5-5; 9 positions agree with TRBD1. The V and J ends lost 2 bases and 1 base, in that order; junction bases with no gene match: 7. This CDR3 is 17 amino acids long. The germline gives CDR1 SGHKS, CDR2 YYEKEE (reference sequence). CDR3 sequence reads: CASSFLPGQGSGNTIYF. The CDR3 DNA reads TGTGCCAGCAGCTTCCTCCCGGGACAGGGTTCTGGAAACACCATATATTTT.

A single count supports this clone. J is TRBJ2-7 and V is TRBV7-2, with 8 bases lining up with TRBD2. Losses at the gene ends were 4 bases for V and 4 bases for J; bases not matched to a gene: 9. CDR1 and CDR2 from the germline V gene are SGHTA and FQGNSA. CDR3 size: 15 residues. CDR3 DNA: TGTGCCAGCAGCTCAGGACGGGGGGGCGTTTACGAGCAGTACTTC. Its protein is CASSSGRGGVYEQYF.

This chain joins TRBV5-6 and TRBJ1-1, with a weak D call TRBD1 (5 bases). The CDR3 contains 17 residues. CDR1 is SGHDT, CDR2 YYEEEE, per germline. V gave up 3 bases and J gave up 5 bases, with 23 bases separating them. The CDR3 loop is CASSSAIQREGRTEAFF. Here the CDR3 DNA reads TGTGCCAGCAGCTCGGCGATACAGAGGGAGGGGAGGACTGAAGCTTTCTTT.

The chain has TRBV11-2 and TRBJ1-2; tentatively, D is TRBD1 (6 bases). The CDR3 is 17 amino acids. V was pared by 5 bases and J by 6 bases, with 25 bases between. Germline values: CDR1 SGHAT, CDR2 FQNNGV. DNA of the CDR3: TGTGCCAGCAGCCCAAGGGTCCAGGGGTTCCCATTCGATGGCTACACCTTC. It encodes CASSPRVQGFPFDGYTF.

This clone was recorded once. The chain recombines TRBV5-4 with TRBJ1-2; D possibly corresponds to TRBD1 (6 bases). Trimming left V 0 bases short and J 8 bases short, with 8 bases between. The CDR3 extends over 12 amino acids. Germline assignment: CDR1 SGHNT and CDR2 YYREEE (reference sequence). CDR3 sequence reads: CASSLDRVGYTF. In DNA form, the CDR3 reads TGTGCCAGCAGCTTGGACAGGGTCGGCTACACCTTC.

The rearrangement uses TRBV5-1 and TRBJ1-3; D is ambiguous. Germline V lookup: CDR1 SGHRS, CDR2 YFSETQ. The V gene lost 4 bases and the J gene lost 0 bases, with 14 bases spanning the gap. The CDR3 is made up of 16 amino acids. The CDR3 bases are TGCGCCAGCAGCGTGGACGGTGCCTCCTCTGGAAACACCATATATTTT. This gives the protein CASSVDGASSGNTIYF.

The chain uses TRBV18 and TRBJ1-1; D possibly corresponds to TRBD1 (6 bases). Trimming removed 6 bases at V and 1 base at J, with 18 bases between. CDR3 size: 16 residues. Germline CDR1 and CDR2: KGHSH and LQKENI. CDR3 region: CASSASSAGANTEAFF. The CDR3, as DNA: TGTGCCAGCTCCGCTTCTTCTGCGGGGGCGAACACTGAAGCTTTCTTT.

The chain carries TRBV7-2 and TRBJ2-1; 8 nucleotides match TRBD2. This CDR3 is built from 16 residues. CDR1 is SGHTA and CDR2 is FQGNSA in the germline V gene. V was clipped by 5 bases and J by 2 bases; unmatched bases: 8. CDR3 amino acids: CASSPRLAPPYNEQFF. CDR3 nucleotide sequence: TGTGCCAGCAGCCCGAGACTAGCGCCACCCTACAATGAGCAGTTCTTC.

To note about this clone: Other DNA sequences in the same sample also yield this CDR3. J is TRBJ1-3 and V is TRBV6-5, with D perhaps TRBD1 (5 bases). V dropped 0 bases and J dropped 2 bases, with 8 bases sitting between them. CDR1 is MNHEY and CDR2 is SVGAGI in the germline V gene. CDR3 length equals 15 residues. The CDR3 sequence: CASSYSTGAGNTIYF. As DNA, the CDR3 is TGTGCCAGCAGTTACTCGACGGGGGCTGGAAACACCATATATTTT.

J is TRBJ1-1 and V is TRBV18; 7 bases align to TRBD1. This CDR3 has 14 residues. Germline CDR1 KGHSH, CDR2 LQKENI. Trimming cost V 8 bases and J 2 bases; bases outside gene matches: 8. CDR3 in DNA: TGTGCCAGCCGAGGACAGGCGACAAACACTGAAGCTTTCTTT. This gives the protein CASRGQATNTEAFF.

CDR3 in amino acids: CASSLVGKRDTEAFF. CDR3 nucleotides: TGTGCCAGCAGCTTAGTCGGTAAACGAGACACTGAAGCTTTCTTT. The chain has TRBV11-3 and TRBJ1-1; D not resolved. CDR3 size: 15 residues. Trimming pared 1 base from V and 3 bases from J, leaving 12 bases between. CDR1 and CDR2 from the germline V gene are SGHNT and YENEEA.

This CDR3 reads CASSRIGQGNYGYTF. The CDR3 DNA follows: TGTGCCAGCTCACGAATTGGGCAGGGTAACTATGGCTACACCTTC. The chain employs TRBV18 and TRBJ1-2; D possibly corresponds to TRBD1 (5 bases). Deletions cut 4 bases from V and 1 base from J, with 13 bases between. This CDR3 has 15 amino acids. From germline, CDR1 is KGHSH and CDR2 LQKENI.

This clone was seen only a few times. V gene TRBV28 combines with J gene TRBJ1-2; the match to TRBD1 covers 8 bases. CDR1 MDHEN and CDR2 SYDVKM come from the germline V gene. With 4 bases clipped from V and 8 bases from J, the junction kept 3 bases outside the gene matches. The CDR3 contains 12 residues. CDR3: CASSSQGAGYTF. DNA for the CDR3: TGTGCCAGCAGTTCCCAGGGGGCCGGCTACACCTTC.

The chain recombines TRBV27 with TRBJ1-5, with 8 bases aligning to TRBD1. J was trimmed by 5 bases and V by 10 bases; bases with no gene match: 7. Germline values: CDR1 MNHEY, CDR2 SMNVEV (reference sequence). The CDR3 is made up of 13 amino acids. The CDR3 here is CANGTGLDQPQHF. As DNA, the CDR3 is TGTGCCAATGGGACAGGTTTGGATCAGCCCCAGCATTTT.

The chain carries TRBV27 and TRBJ2-3; weak D call: TRBD2 (6 bases). Per the germline V gene, CDR1 is MNHEY and CDR2 is SMNVEV (reference sequence). The CDR3 totals 15 residues. V was pared by 8 bases and J by 9 bases, with 24 bases between. The CDR3 DNA reads TGTGCCAGCGAACTTCGGAGGGGTGCGACGGGGACGCAGTATTTT. Translating gives CASELRRGATGTQYF.